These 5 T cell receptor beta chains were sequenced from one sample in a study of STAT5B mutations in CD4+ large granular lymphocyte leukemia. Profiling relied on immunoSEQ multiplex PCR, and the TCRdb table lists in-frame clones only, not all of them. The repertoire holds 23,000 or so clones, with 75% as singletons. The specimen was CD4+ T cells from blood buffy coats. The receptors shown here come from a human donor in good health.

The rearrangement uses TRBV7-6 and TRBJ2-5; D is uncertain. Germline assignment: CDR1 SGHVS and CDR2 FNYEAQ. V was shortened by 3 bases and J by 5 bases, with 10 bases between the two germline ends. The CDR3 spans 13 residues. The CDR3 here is CASSFLRSETQYF. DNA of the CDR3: TGTGCCAGCAGCTTCCTTCGTTCGGAGACCCAGTACTTC.

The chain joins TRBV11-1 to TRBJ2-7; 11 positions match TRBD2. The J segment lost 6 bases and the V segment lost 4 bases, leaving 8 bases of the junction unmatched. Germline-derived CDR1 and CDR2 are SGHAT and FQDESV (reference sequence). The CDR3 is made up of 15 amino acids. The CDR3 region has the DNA TGTGCCAGCAGCTCGACTAGCGGGAAAAGTGGCGAGCAGTACTTC. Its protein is CASSSTSGKSGEQYF.

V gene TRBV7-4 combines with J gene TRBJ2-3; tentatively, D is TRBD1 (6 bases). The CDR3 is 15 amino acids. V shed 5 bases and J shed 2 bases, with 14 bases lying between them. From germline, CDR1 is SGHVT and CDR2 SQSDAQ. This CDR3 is CASSNRQANTDTQYF. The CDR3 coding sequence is TGTGCCAGCAGCAACAGACAGGCTAACACAGATACGCAGTATTTT.

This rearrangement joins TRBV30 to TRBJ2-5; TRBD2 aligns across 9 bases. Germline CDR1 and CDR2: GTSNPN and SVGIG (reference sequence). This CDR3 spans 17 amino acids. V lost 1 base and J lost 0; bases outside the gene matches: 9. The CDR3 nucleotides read TGTGCCTGGAGTGGCAGCCTAGCGGGAATTTACCAAGAGACCCAGTACTTC. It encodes CAWSGSLAGIYQETQYF.

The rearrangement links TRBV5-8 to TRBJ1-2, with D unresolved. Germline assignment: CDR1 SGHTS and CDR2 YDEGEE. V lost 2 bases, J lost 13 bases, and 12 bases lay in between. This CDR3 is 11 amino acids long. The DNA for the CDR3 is TGTGCCAGCAGCTTCGACCGCGGCAGCACCTTC. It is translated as CASSFDRGSTF.